Listed here are 28 T cell receptor beta chains from one sample, sequenced in a study of blood T cell repertoires in COVID-19 (dated by TCRdb to the early 2020s). The receptor library was made with the immunoSEQ multiplex PCR assay. Drawn from immuneACCESS, this table holds only the in-frame rearrangements with V and J called that TCRdb kept. Clones are partly lost; checked studies trace under half to an unresolved V gene and leave the rest unexplained. For this sample there are around 150,000 clones; roughly 90% appear just once. About 4.6% of the sample goes to the ten largest clones. Material: peripheral blood. The receptor source for this set is a man aged 25-45 years with COVID-19, enrolled during active disease.

A word on this clone: Its ends do not fully match the called genes, so a read error is possible. Other DNA sequences in this specimen translate into the identical CDR3. The chain links TRBV5-1 to TRBJ2-2; no firm D call. Per the germline V gene, CDR1 is SGHRS and CDR2 is YFSETQ. This CDR3 has 16 amino acids. The CDR3 bases are TGCGCCAGCAGCTTGGTGATAGCAGCGAACACCGGAGAGCTGTTTTTT. As protein: CASSLVIAANTGELFF.

The V and J genes are TRBV29-1 and TRBJ1-2; D is uncertain. From germline, CDR1 is SQVTM and CDR2 ANQGSEA. V was pared by 1 base and J by 2 bases, with 11 bases between. The length of the CDR3 is 14 residues. DNA for the CDR3: TGCAGCGTTGAAGGTTGGGCCCGAAACTATGGCTACACCTTC. As protein: CSVEGWARNYGYTF. The full variable domain, rest sourced from reference TRBV29-1 and TRBJ1-2, is SAVISQKPSRDICQRGTSLTIQCQVDSQVTMMFWYRQQPGQSLTLIATANQGSEATYESGFVIDKFPISRPNLTFSTLTVSNMSPEDSSIYLCSVEGWARNYGYTFGSGTRLTVV.

The CDR3 region is CASSQDSLLSTDTQYF. The CDR3 coding sequence is TGCGCCAGCAGCCAAGATTCACTGCTTAGCACAGATACGCAGTATTTT. The chain is built from TRBV4-3 and TRBJ2-3; the D is unclear. CDR1 and CDR2 (germline): LGHNA, YSLEER. There are 16 residues in the CDR3. The V end was cut by 0 bases, the J end by 0 bases, with 10 bases between.

The chain joins TRBV27 to TRBJ1-6; maybe TRBD1 (5 bases). Germline CDR1 MNHEY, CDR2 SMNVEV (reference sequence). This CDR3 spans 12 amino acids. V was shortened by 8 bases and J by 6 bases, with 8 bases between the two germline ends. The CDR3 coding sequence is TGTGCCAGCGGGGCCACTAATTCACCCCTCCACTTT. This codes for CASGATNSPLHF.

The chain combines TRBV6-2 or TRBV6-3 with TRBJ2-3, with TRBD2 matching 9 bases. Germline trimming cut 5 bases from V and 0 bases from J; bases unmatched to any gene: 9. Germline lookup yields CDR1 MNHEY and CDR2 SVGEGT. The CDR3 runs to 17 residues. CDR3 sequence (DNA): TGTGCCAGCAGTCCCCCTGGTCTAGCGGGAAGCACAGATACGCAGTATTTT. It yields the protein CASSPPGLAGSTDTQYF.

The genes are TRBV9 and TRBJ1-2; TRBD1 is a possible D gene (5 bases). The V end was cut by 0 bases, the J end by 8 bases, with 11 bases between. This CDR3 spans 13 amino acids. Per the germline V gene, CDR1 is SGDLS and CDR2 is YYNGEE. CDR3: CASSVGRGWGYTF. The CDR3 region has the DNA TGTGCCAGCAGCGTAGGGAGGGGATGGGGCTACACCTTC.

The chain joins TRBV5-1 to TRBJ2-1; 7 bases align to TRBD2. Trimming took 2 bases from V and 6 from J; bases not matched to a gene: 8. This CDR3 has 15 amino acids. Germline V gene sequence: CDR1 SGHRS, CDR2 YFSETQ. The CDR3 sequence is CASSFQTSHANEQFF. As DNA, the CDR3 is TGCGCCAGCAGCTTCCAGACTAGCCACGCCAATGAGCAGTTCTTC.

The chain couples TRBV20-1 to TRBJ2-1, with TRBD2 matching 7 bases. The CDR3 is 11 amino acids. V shed 6 bases, J shed 9 bases, and the junction held 5 bases outside the gene matches. Germline values: CDR1 DFQATT, CDR2 SNEGSKA (reference sequence). The CDR3 is CSAELASEQFF. The CDR3 nucleotides are TGCAGTGCGGAACTAGCGAGTGAGCAGTTCTTC.

The genes are TRBV13 and TRBJ1-2; D might be TRBD1 (5 bases). The V end was cut by 5 bases, the J end by 1 base, with 14 bases between. This CDR3 contains 15 residues. Per the germline V gene, CDR1 is PRHDT and CDR2 is FYEKMQ (reference sequence). The CDR3 sequence is CASSPGTTSNYGYTF. Here the CDR3 DNA reads TGTGCCAGCAGCCCTGGGACTACCAGTAACTATGGCTACACCTTC.

This clone appeared once. CDR3 DNA sequence: TGTGCCAGCAGCTTGTGGGGCCGATTGGCCACAGATACGCAGTATTTT. Translation: CASSLWGRLATDTQYF. The rearrangement uses TRBV5-4 and TRBJ2-3; weak D call: TRBD1 (5 bases). Germline loops: CDR1 SGHNT, CDR2 YYREEE (reference sequence). The CDR3 totals 16 residues. V gave up 1 base and J gave up 2 bases, with 14 bases separating them. Filled out from reference TRBV5-4 and TRBJ2-3, the complete variable domain reads ETGVTQSPTHLIKTRGQQVTLRCSSQSGHNTVSWYQQALGQGPQFIFQYYREEENGRGNFPPRFSGLQFPNYSSELNVNALELDDSALYLCASSLWGRLATDTQYFGPGTRLTVL.

The rearrangement uses TRBV11-3 and TRBJ2-7; a weak D match, TRBD1 (6 bases). Between the trimmed V and J ends, which lost 5 bases and 7 bases, there was a span of 15 bases. The CDR3 runs 13 residues. The germline V gene encodes CDR1 SGHNT and CDR2 YENEEA. The CDR3 loop is CASSLDSSREQYF. The CDR3 bases are TGTGCCAGCAGCCTGGACAGTTCTCGGGAGCAGTACTTC. Full variable domain (missing parts from reference TRBV11-3 and TRBJ2-7): EAGVVQSPRYKIIEKKQPVAFWCNPISGHNTLYWYLQNLGQGPELLIRYENEEAVDDSQLPKDRFSAERLKGVDSTLKIQPAELGDSAVYLCASSLDSSREQYFGPGTRLTVT.

The chain has TRBV28 and TRBJ2-1; D is unclear. V was clipped by 6 bases and J by 7 bases, with 7 bases between them. This CDR3 spans 11 amino acids. The germline CDR1 and CDR2 sequences are MDHEN and SYDVKM. This CDR3 is CASSNENEQFF. The CDR3 nucleotides are TGTGCCAGCAGCAACGAGAATGAGCAGTTCTTC.

The chain recombines TRBV7-2 with TRBJ1-5; the D is unclear. Germline CDR1 and CDR2: SGHTA and FQGNSA. This CDR3 spans 13 amino acids. V was pared by 2 bases and J by 4 bases, with 6 bases between. The chain's CDR3 is CASSLQDNQPQHF. The CDR3 DNA sequence: TGTGCCAGCAGCTTACAGGATAATCAGCCCCAGCATTTT. Together with reference TRBV7-2 and TRBJ1-5, the CDR3 gives the full variable domain: GAGVSQSPSNKVTEKGKDVELRCDPISGHTALYWYRQSLGQGLEFLIYFQGNSAPDKSGLPSDRFSAERTGGSVSTLTIQRTQQEDSAVYLCASSLQDNQPQHFGDGTRLSIL.

As regards this clone: In the same sample, other DNA sequences code for this CDR3. The chain uses TRBV19 and TRBJ1-2; perhaps TRBD1 as D (5 bases). CDR1 is LNHDA, CDR2 SQIVND, per germline (reference sequence). Trimming took 3 bases from V and 6 from J, leaving 11 bases between them. The CDR3 is made up of 13 amino acids. For the CDR3, the DNA is TGTGCCAGTAGTATCTTCCAGGGTAATGGCTACACCTTC. Residues: CASSIFQGNGYTF.

The chain links TRBV10-3 to TRBJ2-7; 8 bases fit TRBD2. The ends lost 2 bases at V and 2 bases at J; junction bases unmatched: 5. This CDR3 has 15 amino acids. Per germline, CDR1 ENHRY and CDR2 SYGVKD. The CDR3, as DNA: TGTGCCATCAGTGAGGGAGCGGGAGCTACCTACGAGCAGTACTTC. This codes for CAISEGAGATYEQYF.

The V call is TRBV29-1, the J call TRBJ1-4, with 10 bases aligning to TRBD1. The CDR3 has 14 amino acids. CDR1 and CDR2 from the germline V gene are SQVTM and ANQGSEA. V shed 6 bases, J shed 5 bases, and the junction held 6 bases outside the gene matches. For the CDR3, the DNA is TGCAGCGTCGTTCCGGGACAGGGGAATGAAAAACTGTTTTTT. This sequence encodes CSVVPGQGNEKLFF.

The chain combines TRBV5-6 with TRBJ2-7, with 9 bases aligning to TRBD2. The V segment lost 0 bases and the J segment 2 bases; nucleotides outside the gene matches: 3. CDR1 and CDR2 (germline): SGHDT, YYEEEE. The CDR3 is made up of 15 amino acids. The CDR3 coding sequence is TGTGCCAGCAGCTTGGGATTAGCGGGGGCCTACGAGCAGTACTTC. Encoded protein: CASSLGLAGAYEQYF. Using reference TRBV5-6 and TRBJ2-7 for the parts outside the CDR3, the full variable domain is DAGVTQSPTHLIKTRGQQVTLRCSPKSGHDTVSWYQQALGQGPQFIFQYYEEEERQRGNFPDRFSGHQFPNYSSELNVNALLLGDSALYLCASSLGLAGAYEQYFGPGTRLTVT.

This chain uses TRBV5-6 with TRBJ2-3; 9 positions match TRBD2. CDR1 SGHDT and CDR2 YYEEEE come from the germline V gene. The trim removed 5 bases at V and 1 base at J, leaving 5 bases unmatched. The CDR3 is 15 amino acids. The CDR3 region is CASSQAGGGTDTQYF. CDR3 in DNA: TGTGCCAGCAGTCAGGCGGGAGGGGGCACAGATACGCAGTATTTT.

This chain connects TRBV7-9 to TRBJ2-7, with 8 bases aligning to TRBD1. V was clipped by 0 bases and J by 1 base; unmatched bases: 8. Germline CDR1 and CDR2: SEHNR and FQNEAQ (reference sequence). The CDR3 runs to 17 residues. In DNA, the CDR3 is TGTGCCAGCAGCTTAGCGTCCAGGGGGCGTCTTTCCTACGAGCAGTACTTC. The encoded protein is CASSLASRGRLSYEQYF. The variable domain in full, completed from reference TRBV7-9 and TRBJ2-7, reads DTGVSQNPRHKITKRGQNVTFRCDPISEHNRLYWYRQTLGQGPEFLTYFQNEAQLEKSRLLSDRFSAERPKGSFSTLEIQRTEQGDSAMYLCASSLASRGRLSYEQYFGPGTRLTVT.

The J gene is TRBJ2-1, the V gene TRBV5-1, with a possible D match to TRBD2 (6 bases). The V gene lost 0 bases and the J gene lost 7 bases, with 17 bases spanning the gap. The CDR3 spans 16 residues. In germline, CDR1 is SGHRS, CDR2 YFSETQ. The CDR3 coding sequence is TGCGCCAGCAGCTTGGAAACTGGAGACGGAGGGAATGAGCAGTTCTTC. It encodes CASSLETGDGGNEQFF.

The rearrangement links TRBV4-2 to TRBJ2-7, with TRBD2 matching over 8 bases. Unmatched junction bases numbered 13, after V lost 0 bases and J lost 3 bases. Germline V lookup: CDR1 LGHNA, CDR2 YNFKEQ. This CDR3 has 18 residues. The CDR3 loop reads CASSQDSRSREGLYEQYF. In DNA, the CDR3 is TGTGCCAGCAGCCAAGATTCTCGGAGCCGGGAGGGCCTCTACGAGCAGTACTTC.

Note on this clone: The junction differs from germline at one of its ends, possibly a read error. V and J are TRBV28 and TRBJ2-2, with 9 bases that match TRBD2. Germline loops: CDR1 MDHEN, CDR2 SYDVKM. The CDR3 is 14 amino acids. DNA of the CDR3: TGTGCCGGCAGCGCGGGAGGGTCTGCCGGGGAGCTGTTTTTT. It yields the protein CAGSAGGSAGELFF.

V gene TRBV5-1 combines with J gene TRBJ2-2; TRBD2 agrees at 9 bases. The CDR3 spans 18 residues. The germline gives CDR1 SGHRS, CDR2 YFSETQ. Trimming removed 0 bases from V and 0 bases from J; junction bases left unmatched: 6. The CDR3 nucleotides are TGCGCCAGCAGCTTGGGTTCGCTAGCGGGGACGAACACCGGGGAGCTGTTTTTT. Encoded protein: CASSLGSLAGTNTGELFF.

The V gene is TRBV11-3, the J gene TRBJ2-2; 8 bases map to TRBD1. CDR3 length equals 16 residues. After removal of 4 bases from V and 3 bases from J, the junction contained 7 bases not matched to a gene. The germline CDR1 and CDR2 sequences are SGHNT and YENEEA. CDR3 sequence: CASSSRQGIYTGELFF. The CDR3, as DNA: TGTGCCAGCAGCTCCCGACAGGGGATATACACCGGGGAGCTGTTTTTT.

The chain joins TRBV2 to TRBJ1-5, with a tentative D call TRBD1 (6 bases). The CDR3 is made up of 11 amino acids. Germline-derived CDR1 and CDR2 are SNHLY and FYNNEI. Between the trimmed V and J ends, which lost 4 bases and 10 bases, there was a span of 8 bases. DNA for the CDR3: TGTGCCAGCAGTGTACAGGGACCCCAGCATTTT. As protein: CASSVQGPQHF.

CDR3 nucleotides: TGTGCCAGCAGCTTAGGGTCAGGGGGCGTAGATACGCAGTATTTT. Translated, it gives CASSLGSGGVDTQYF. The chain combines TRBV7-2 with TRBJ2-3, with 8 bases fitting TRBD1. The germline gives CDR1 SGHTA, CDR2 FQGNSA. This CDR3 comprises 15 residues. After removal of 1 base from V and 5 bases from J, the junction contained 5 bases not matched to a gene. The full variable domain, rest sourced from reference TRBV7-2 and TRBJ2-3, is GAGVSQSPSNKVTEKGKDVELRCDPISGHTALYWYRQSLGQGLEFLIYFQGNSAPDKSGLPSDRFSAERTGGSVSTLTIQRTQQEDSAVYLCASSLGSGGVDTQYFGPGTRLTVL.

The genes are TRBV19 and TRBJ1-5, with D perhaps matching TRBD1 (5 bases). Trimming stripped 0 bases from V and 5 bases from J, with 14 bases between. The length of the CDR3 is 16 residues. The V gene's germline CDR1 is LNHDA and CDR2 SQIVND (reference sequence). This CDR3 is CASSIDLGPIYQPQHF. CDR3 DNA sequence: TGTGCCAGTAGTATAGATCTGGGGCCAATTTATCAGCCCCAGCATTTT. The variable domain in full, completed from reference TRBV19 and TRBJ1-5, reads DGGITQSPKYLFRKEGQNVTLSCEQNLNHDAMYWYRQDPGQGLRLIYYSQIVNDFQKGDIAEGYSVSREKKESFPLTVTSAQKNPTAFYLCASSIDLGPIYQPQHFGDGTRLSIL.

This clone came up once. As DNA, the CDR3 is TGTGCCAGCAGCTTAGTGGGGGGCGAGCAGTACTTC. Translation: CASSLVGGEQYF. The chain joins TRBV11-3 to TRBJ2-7; tentatively, D is TRBD2 (6 bases). The germline V and J ends were trimmed by 1 base and 6 bases, with 7 bases remaining between them. The CDR3 runs to 12 residues. Germline V CDR1 and CDR2: SGHNT, YENEEA.